The 32 T cell receptor beta chains given below trace back to one sample, sequenced in a study of T cells in Graves' hyperthyroidism and ophthalmopathy. There were TCR beta CDR3 regions amplified from RNA transcripts. The HTBI primer set drove a first-round RT-PCR of the TCR CDR3. MiXCR, applied by TCRdb to the multiplex PCR reads, yields one record per CDR3 protein. Altogether 350,000 to 400,000 distinct CDR3 sequences are present, 14% to 15% being singletons, with the ten largest covering approximately 32%. Sequencing was carried out using blood. The receptors originated from a woman aged 25 to 39 with Graves' hyperthyroidism.

V is TRBV11-3 and J is TRBJ2-3, with D hard to call. Trimming stripped 4 bases from V and 4 bases from J, with 9 bases between. The CDR3 length is 13 residues. Germline CDR1 and CDR2: SGHNT and YENEEA. The CDR3 here is CASSYACADTQYF. The DNA for the CDR3 is TGTGCCAGCAGCTACGCATGCGCAGATACGCAGTATTTT. Complete variable domain (other parts from reference TRBV11-3 and TRBJ2-3): EAGVVQSPRYKIIEKKQPVAFWCNPISGHNTLYWYLQNLGQGPELLIRYENEEAVDDSQLPKDRFSAERLKGVDSTLKIQPAELGDSAVYLCASSYACADTQYFGPGTRLTVL.

The chain couples TRBV28 to TRBJ2-7; 7 positions agree with TRBD1. The CDR3 is made up of 11 amino acids. The germline gives CDR1 MDHEN, CDR2 SYDVKM. V lost 8 bases to trimming and J lost 6 bases; unmatched junction nucleotides: 4. This CDR3 is CASGTVLEQYF. Here the CDR3 DNA reads TGTGCCAGCGGGACAGTACTCGAGCAGTACTTC.

This clonotype has just a few counts. The chain employs TRBV20-1 and TRBJ2-1; D is possibly TRBD1 or TRBD2 (6 bases each). The CDR3 covers 14 residues. The germline V and J ends were trimmed by 3 bases and 6 bases, with 15 bases remaining between them. Per germline, CDR1 DFQATT and CDR2 SNEGSKA (reference sequence). For the CDR3, the DNA is TGCAGTGCTAGTTGGGGGGCGCGTATCAATGAGCAGTTCTTC. Translation: CSASWGARINEQFF.

This clonotype was recorded many times. This chain uses TRBV6-2 or TRBV6-3 with TRBJ1-2; D ambiguous. CDR1 is MNHEY, CDR2 SVGEGT, per germline. This CDR3 region has 11 residues. Trimming pared 2 bases from V and 8 bases from J, leaving 6 bases between. CDR3: CASSYTLGYTF. In DNA form, the CDR3 reads TGTGCCAGCAGTTACACCCTGGGCTACACCTTC.

The chain combines TRBV5-1 with TRBJ1-6; TRBD1 might be the D (6 bases). The CDR3 consists of 15 residues. The V end lost 0 bases, the J end lost 7 bases, and 11 bases lay between the germline ends. Germline CDR1 is SGHRS and CDR2 is YFSETQ. Written as DNA, the CDR3 is TGCGCCAGCAGCTTGGACAGGGAGGCAAATTCACCCCTCCACTTT. The encoded protein is CASSLDREANSPLHF.

This clonotype was observed a handful of times. The chain carries TRBV5-4 and TRBJ1-1; 11 nucleotides agree with TRBD1. J was trimmed by 4 bases and V by 4 bases; bases with no gene match: 6. The CDR3 is made up of 15 amino acids. Per germline, CDR1 SGHNT and CDR2 YYREEE (reference sequence). CDR3 sequence reads: CASSPAGTGGTEAFF. CDR3 DNA sequence: TGTGCCAGCAGCCCGGCTGGGACAGGGGGCACTGAAGCTTTCTTT.

In this sample, this clonotype turned up a few times. V gene TRBV3-1 combines with J gene TRBJ2-3; D possibly corresponds to TRBD2 (6 bases). Germline V gene data show CDR1 as LGHDT and CDR2 as YNNKEL (reference sequence). V was cut by 4 bases and J by 2 bases, with 10 bases left in between. This CDR3 region has 14 residues. CDR3 amino acids: CASSRRDSTDTQYF. In DNA form, the CDR3 reads TGTGCCAGCAGCCGACGGGACTCCACAGATACGCAGTATTTT.

The chain joins TRBV27 to TRBJ1-4, with D unresolved. This CDR3 comprises 14 residues. CDR1 and CDR2 from the germline V gene are MNHEY and SMNVEV (reference sequence). Trimming removed 4 bases at V and 5 bases at J, with 11 bases between. The CDR3 DNA is TGTGCCAGCAGTTCCTTCCTGGGAAATGAAAAACTGTTTTTT. Its protein is CASSSFLGNEKLFF.

This clonotype has at least ten counts. The rearrangement uses TRBV20-1 and TRBJ2-1; 10 nucleotides align to TRBD2. Germline V gene sequence: CDR1 DFQATT, CDR2 SNEGSKA (reference sequence). The CDR3 covers 17 residues. Germline trimming cut 0 bases from V and 0 bases from J; bases unmatched to any gene: 5. CDR3 sequence (DNA): TGCAGTGCTAGAGATAGGACTAGCGGAAGCTCCTACAATGAGCAGTTCTTC. It codes for CSARDRTSGSSYNEQFF.

This clonotype showed up just a few times. The gene calls are TRBV24-1 and TRBJ2-3; D perhaps matches TRBD2 (5 bases). Germline V lookup: CDR1 KGHDR, CDR2 SFDVKD. Trimming removed 7 bases at V and 1 base at J, with 20 bases between. The length of the CDR3 is 17 residues. This chain's CDR3 is CATSPRTRQSGTDTQYF. CDR3 sequence (DNA): TGTGCCACCAGCCCTCGGACTCGCCAGAGCGGCACAGATACGCAGTATTTT.

Notes on this clonotype: A single base separates this from a much larger clone, so it may be a read error. The genes are TRBV6-1 and TRBJ2-7; D call uncertain. CDR3 length: 10 residues. Trimming removed 6 bases at V and 6 bases at J, with 6 bases between. Germline CDR1 is MNHNS and CDR2 is SASEGT. The CDR3 protein is CASRSCEQYF. CDR3 DNA sequence: TGTGCCAGCAGAAGCTGCGAGCAGTACTTC.

The table lists this clonotype with many counts. DNA for the CDR3: TGTGCCAGCAGGCTCTATCCTAACTATGGCTACACCTTC. Translating it yields CASRLYPNYGYTF. J is TRBJ1-2 and V is TRBV27; unclear D gene. The CDR3 contains 13 residues. Trimming left V 6 bases short and J 0 bases short, with 8 bases between. CDR1 and CDR2 from the germline V gene are MNHEY and SMNVEV (reference sequence).

This clonotype was counted ten times or more. This chain's CDR3 is CSAITGTSGRARGETQYF. CDR3 DNA: TGCAGTGCTATTACCGGGACTAGCGGGAGGGCCAGGGGAGAGACCCAGTACTTC. V gene TRBV20-1 combines with J gene TRBJ2-5; TRBD2 matches at 16 bases. Germline trimming cut 4 bases from V and 4 bases from J; bases unmatched to any gene: 12. This CDR3 spans 18 amino acids. Looked up from germline, CDR1 is DFQATT and CDR2 is SNEGSKA (reference sequence).

This clonotype has only a few counts. The chain recombines TRBV29-1 with TRBJ2-7; TRBD2 matches at 12 bases. V lost 7 bases and J lost 2; bases outside the gene matches: 6. The CDR3 is made up of 14 amino acids. Germline-derived CDR1 and CDR2 are SQVTM and ANQGSEA. The CDR3 coding sequence is TGCAGCGGCTCCCTAGCGGGAGGGCCCTACGAGCAGTACTTC. As protein: CSGSLAGGPYEQYF.

This clonotype was seen only a few times. V is TRBV12-3 or TRBV12-4 and J is TRBJ1-3, with 7 bases fitting TRBD1. The CDR3 runs 16 residues. Losses at the gene ends were 6 bases for V and 0 bases for J; bases not matched to a gene: 8. The CDR3 DNA sequence: TGTGCCAGCAGCTCAGGGGGACTAAACTCTGGAAACACCATATATTTT. This translates into CASSSGGLNSGNTIYF.

The genes are TRBV6-1 and TRBJ2-1; tentative D call: TRBD2 (7 bases). There are 14 residues in the CDR3. Trimming cost V 5 bases and J 9 bases, with 17 bases left between them. The germline gives CDR1 MNHNS, CDR2 SASEGT. The CDR3 coding sequence is TGTGCCAGCAGTAAACCCCCGGGGGGCAGTGAGCAGTTCTTC. Its protein product is CASSKPPGGSEQFF.

This clonotype was detected a few times. DNA of the CDR3: TGCAGTGCTTCCGGGACGGAGGCCTACGAGCAGTACTTC. Translating it yields CSASGTEAYEQYF. The V call is TRBV20-1, the J call TRBJ2-7; TRBD1 or TRBD2 may be the D gene (5 bases each). The CDR3 has 13 residues. V lost 5 bases and J lost 2, with 13 bases in between. The germline gives CDR1 DFQATT, CDR2 SNEGSKA (reference sequence).

This clonotype was counted only a few times. This chain links TRBV4-1 with TRBJ2-5; 7 bases are a match to TRBD1. CDR3 length: 16 residues. Germline trimming cut 1 base from V and 5 bases from J; bases unmatched to any gene: 10. Per the germline V gene, CDR1 is MGHRA and CDR2 is YSYEKL. The CDR3 sequence is CASSQGWQGDWETQYF. The CDR3 coding sequence is TGCGCCAGCAGCCAAGGTTGGCAGGGGGATTGGGAGACCCAGTACTTC.

This chain joins TRBV6-1 and TRBJ1-3; D is uncertain. Germline V gene lookup returns CDR1 MNHNS and CDR2 SASEGT. Trimming removed 3 bases at V and 2 bases at J, with 11 bases between. The CDR3 length is 15 residues. CDR3 sequence reads: CASSDEASPGNTIYF. DNA of the CDR3: TGTGCCAGCAGTGATGAGGCGAGCCCTGGAAACACCATATATTTT.

In its sample, this clonotype was seen a few times. The rearrangement uses TRBV7-2 and TRBJ2-1; 13 bases are shared with TRBD2. The CDR3 has 18 amino acids. The germline V gene has CDR1 SGHTA and CDR2 FQGNSA. V was clipped by 4 bases and J by 2 bases; unmatched bases: 8. The CDR3, as DNA: TGTGCCAGCAGCTCCCGGACTAGCGGGAGTTTCACCTACAATGAGCAGTTCTTC. Translating it yields CASSSRTSGSFTYNEQFF.

This clonotype was detected many times. The chain recombines TRBV7-2 with TRBJ2-1; TRBD2 matches 11 bases. CDR1 is SGHTA and CDR2 is FQGNSA in the germline V gene. V was pared by 6 bases and J by 9 bases, with 10 bases of the junction left unmatched. CDR3 length: 15 amino acids. CDR3 region: CASSYSGRGLGEQFF. In DNA form, the CDR3 reads TGTGCCAGCAGTTATAGCGGGAGGGGACTGGGTGAGCAGTTCTTC.

This rearrangement joins TRBV7-3 to TRBJ2-1; 11 nucleotides line up with TRBD2. The junction had 5 bases not matched to a gene; V was cut back by 5 bases and J by 8 bases. CDR1 and CDR2 from the germline V gene are SGHTA and FQGTGA. The CDR3 contains 14 residues. CDR3 bases: TGTGCCAGCAGCCAGACTAGCGGGAATGATGAGCAGTTCTTC. Translated, it gives CASSQTSGNDEQFF.

This clonotype was counted ten times or more. The genes are TRBV20-1 and TRBJ2-1; 11 bases line up with TRBD2. Unmatched junction bases numbered 4, after V lost 6 bases and J lost 0 bases. Per germline, CDR1 DFQATT and CDR2 SNEGSKA (reference sequence). The CDR3 length is 15 residues. The CDR3 DNA reads as TGCAGTGCAATAGCGGGAGGGGTCTCCTACAATGAGCAGTTCTTC. Translating gives CSAIAGGVSYNEQFF.

This clonotype appeared many times. The chain recombines TRBV30 with TRBJ1-1; 7 bases are shared with TRBD1. CDR3 size: 17 residues. Germline trimming cut 2 bases from V and 5 bases from J; bases unmatched to any gene: 17. CDR1 and CDR2 (germline): GTSNPN, SVGIG (reference sequence). The DNA of the CDR3 is TGTGCCTGGAGTCCTATCGGAATCAGACAGGGTAGGACTGAAGCTTTCTTT. The encoded protein is CAWSPIGIRQGRTEAFF.

The chain combines TRBV27 with TRBJ2-7; 16 bases agree with TRBD2. J lost 5 bases, V lost 8 bases, and 9 bases had no gene match. Germline V gene sequence: CDR1 MNHEY, CDR2 SMNVEV (reference sequence). The CDR3 length is 16 residues. In nucleotides, the CDR3 is TGTGCCAGCCGACCTCTTGGGACTAGCGGGAGGGACGAGCAGTACTTC. This codes for CASRPLGTSGRDEQYF.

This clonotype showed up many times. The rearrangement links TRBV5-6 to TRBJ2-5; possible D gene TRBD2, 5 bases. The CDR3 consists of 15 residues. V was shortened by 4 bases and J by 4 bases, with 17 bases between the two germline ends. Germline CDR1 is SGHDT and CDR2 is YYEEEE. CDR3 bases: TGTGCCAGCAGCGCTAGCACGGGGTTCGGAGAGACCCAGTACTTC. Protein product: CASSASTGFGETQYF.

In this sample, this clonotype turned up many times. This chain joins TRBV30 and TRBJ2-1; TRBD1 or TRBD2 may be the D gene (5 bases each). This CDR3 has 15 residues. The germline CDR1 and CDR2 sequences are GTSNPN and SVGIG (reference sequence). V was trimmed by 0 bases and J by 5 bases, leaving 14 bases between them. The CDR3 region has the DNA TGTGCCTGGAGTGTACTGGGGGTCCTCAACAATGAGCAGTTCTTC. It specifies CAWSVLGVLNNEQFF.

This clonotype was counted only a few times. CDR3 in DNA: TGTGCCAGCAGCGCAAATAGACTTGACAGGGTGCAAGAGACCCAGTACTTC. Translating gives CASSANRLDRVQETQYF. The rearrangement joins TRBV7-2 to TRBJ2-5; TRBD1 matches 7 bases. The CDR3 consists of 17 residues. Per germline, CDR1 SGHTA and CDR2 FQGNSA. Germline trimming cut 5 bases from V and 2 bases from J; bases unmatched to any gene: 14.

This sequence joins TRBV9 and TRBJ2-3, with 11 positions matching TRBD2. Germline V gene lookup returns CDR1 SGDLS and CDR2 YYNGEE. The CDR3 is made up of 17 amino acids. V was clipped by 4 bases and J by 4 bases; unmatched bases: 11. The chain's CDR3 is CASSHPIAGGRADTQYF. As DNA, the CDR3 is TGTGCCAGCAGCCACCCTATAGCGGGAGGGCGGGCAGATACGCAGTATTTT.

This clonotype showed up many times. The gene calls are TRBV6-1 and TRBJ1-1; a possible D gene is TRBD1 (5 bases). This CDR3 has 12 residues. V gave up 9 bases and J gave up 3 bases, with 11 bases separating them. Germline values: CDR1 MNHNS, CDR2 SASEGT. This CDR3 is CASSGVDTEAFF. The CDR3 DNA is TGTGCCAGTTCGGGGGTGGACACTGAAGCTTTCTTT.

This clonotype was detected many times. This chain joins TRBV24-1 and TRBJ2-5, with 7 bases identical to TRBD1. Germline-derived CDR1 and CDR2 are KGHDR and SFDVKD. The CDR3 runs 15 residues. V trimming: 3 bases; J trimming: 6 bases; junction bases outside the gene matches: 9. The CDR3 sequence is CATSDDDRVLQTQYF. CDR3 DNA sequence: TGTGCCACCAGTGATGACGACAGGGTACTGCAGACCCAGTACTTC.

This clonotype was seen ten or more times. The CDR3 loop is CASSTTGTSGYEQYF. The CDR3 nucleotides read TGTGCCAGCAGCACGACCGGGACTAGCGGGTACGAGCAGTACTTC. The chain couples TRBV7-9 to TRBJ2-7; 12 nucleotides agree with TRBD2. The CDR3 totals 15 residues. Germline V gene data show CDR1 as SEHNR and CDR2 as FQNEAQ (reference sequence). Trimming cost V 5 bases and J 4 bases; bases outside gene matches: 6. Based on the CDR3 plus reference TRBV7-9 and TRBJ2-7, the full variable domain is DTGVSQNPRHKITKRGQNVTFRCDPISEHNRLYWYRQTLGQGPEFLTYFQNEAQLEKSRLLSDRFSAERPKGSFSTLEIQRTEQGDSAMYLCASSTTGTSGYEQYFGPGTRLTVT.